What follows are 9 T cell receptor beta chains derived from one specimen sequenced in a study of blood T cell repertoires in COVID-19. Data came from immunoSEQ multiplex PCR; TCRdb stores just in-frame clones and leaves some out. The profile covers roughly 70,000 clones, with roughly 80% appearing a single time and around a sixth taken by the ten largest. Sequenced input: peripheral blood. All receptors derive from a man between 65 and 85 years old who had recovered from COVID-19.

The rearrangement links TRBV7-9 to TRBJ1-4, with 10 bases lining up with TRBD1. The CDR3 spans 14 residues. V trimming: 5 bases; J trimming: 8 bases; junction bases outside the gene matches: 5. The germline V gene has CDR1 SEHNR and CDR2 FQNEAQ (reference sequence). CDR3: CASSGTGVSEKLFF. The CDR3 coding sequence is TGTGCCAGCAGCGGGACAGGGGTCAGCGAAAAACTGTTTTTT.

This sequence joins TRBV7-9 and TRBJ2-5, with 11 bases that match TRBD1. J lost 4 bases, V lost 3 bases, and 4 bases had no gene match. From germline, CDR1 is SEHNR and CDR2 FQNEAQ (reference sequence). The CDR3 contains 15 residues. CDR3 nucleotides: TGTGCCAGCAGCTTTCCCGGGACAGGGGGAGAGACCCAGTACTTC. Residues: CASSFPGTGGETQYF.

This chain joins TRBV19 and TRBJ2-5; 8 bases fit TRBD1. CDR1 and CDR2 from the germline V gene are LNHDA and SQIVND (reference sequence). The junction had 2 bases not matched to a gene; V was cut back by 8 bases and J by 3 bases. CDR3 size: 12 residues. CDR3 nucleotides: TGTGCCAGTGAGGACAGGGAAGAGACCCAGTACTTC. It specifies CASEDREETQYF.

This clone was found a few times. The chain recombines TRBV9 with TRBJ2-5; TRBD1 matches at 7 bases. This CDR3 spans 15 amino acids. Germline V gene data show CDR1 as SGDLS and CDR2 as YYNGEE. The junction had 6 bases not matched to a gene; V was cut back by 0 bases and J by 4 bases. CDR3 DNA: TGTGCCAGCAGCGTAGTACCGGGACAGATAGAGACCCAGTACTTC. Amino acid sequence: CASSVVPGQIETQYF.

The chain links TRBV5-1 to TRBJ2-7; 8 positions match TRBD1. Per the germline V gene, CDR1 is SGHRS and CDR2 is YFSETQ. The CDR3 loop spans 14 amino acids. V was clipped by 4 bases and J by 6 bases; unmatched bases: 9. The CDR3 reads CASSPGQGGSEQYF. The CDR3 nucleotides are TGCGCCAGCAGCCCCGGACAGGGCGGCTCCGAGCAGTACTTC.

V gene TRBV3-1 (or the pseudogene TRBV3-2) combines with J gene TRBJ2-3; 8 nucleotides align to TRBD1. V was clipped by 2 bases and J by 2 bases; unmatched bases: 3. The CDR3 has 15 amino acids. Germline CDR1 LGHDT, CDR2 YNNKEL (reference sequence). The CDR3 region has the DNA TGTGCCAGCAGCCAACAGGGGGCTTACACAGATACGCAGTATTTT. Translating it yields CASSQQGAYTDTQYF.

The V call is TRBV14, the J call TRBJ2-1, with D possibly being TRBD2 (5 bases). Looked up from germline, CDR1 is SGHDN and CDR2 is FVKESK. The CDR3 runs to 17 residues. V lost 4 bases, J lost 3 bases, and 19 bases lay in between. Written as DNA, the CDR3 is TGTGCCAGCAGCCCTATTTCGACTTTTCGGGACTACAATGAGCAGTTCTTC. This gives the protein CASSPISTFRDYNEQFF.

With respect to this clone: Other DNA sequences within the sample encode an identical CDR3. This chain joins TRBV19 and TRBJ1-2; 9 positions match TRBD1. V lost 1 base and J lost 2; bases outside the gene matches: 2. Germline V CDR1 and CDR2: LNHDA, SQIVND (reference sequence). The CDR3 is made up of 15 amino acids. The CDR3: CASSIATGGNYGYTF. The CDR3 DNA reads as TGTGCCAGTAGTATAGCTACAGGGGGCAACTATGGCTACACCTTC.

This chain uses TRBV2 with TRBJ1-2; D unresolved. Germline CDR1 SNHLY, CDR2 FYNNEI. Trimming left V 5 bases short and J 7 bases short, with 17 bases between. This CDR3 region has 14 residues. CDR3 in amino acids: CASSSTDGVGGYTF. CDR3 DNA: TGTGCCAGCAGTTCTACAGACGGCGTGGGTGGCTACACCTTC.